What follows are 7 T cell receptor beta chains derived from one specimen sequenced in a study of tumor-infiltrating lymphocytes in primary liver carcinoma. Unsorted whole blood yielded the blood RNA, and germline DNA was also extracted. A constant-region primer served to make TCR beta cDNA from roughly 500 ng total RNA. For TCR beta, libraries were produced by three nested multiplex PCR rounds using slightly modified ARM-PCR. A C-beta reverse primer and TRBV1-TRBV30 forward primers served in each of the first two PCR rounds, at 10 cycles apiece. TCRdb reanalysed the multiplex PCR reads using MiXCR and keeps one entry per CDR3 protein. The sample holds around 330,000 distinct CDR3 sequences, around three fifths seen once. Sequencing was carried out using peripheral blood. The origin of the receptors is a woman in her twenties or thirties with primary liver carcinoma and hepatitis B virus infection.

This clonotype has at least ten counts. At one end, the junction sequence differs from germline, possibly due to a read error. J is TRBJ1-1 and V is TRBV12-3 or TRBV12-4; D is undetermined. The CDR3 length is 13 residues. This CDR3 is CASSLARNTEAFF. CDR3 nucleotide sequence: TGTGCCAGCAGCTTAGCTCGGAACACTGAAGCTTTCTTT.

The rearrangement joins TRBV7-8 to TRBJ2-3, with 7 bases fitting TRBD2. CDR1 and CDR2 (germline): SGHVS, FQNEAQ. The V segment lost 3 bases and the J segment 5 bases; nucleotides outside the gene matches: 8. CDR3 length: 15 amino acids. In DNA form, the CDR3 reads TGTGCCAGCAGCTTCGAAGCGGGAAGCCGAGATACGCAGTATTTT. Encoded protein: CASSFEAGSRDTQYF. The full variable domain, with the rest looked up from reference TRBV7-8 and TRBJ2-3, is GAGVSQSPRYKVAKRGQDVALRCDPISGHVSLFWYQQALGQGPEFLTYFQNEAQLDKSGLPSDRFFAERPEGSVSTLKIQRTQQEDSAVYLCASSFEAGSRDTQYFGPGTRLTVL.

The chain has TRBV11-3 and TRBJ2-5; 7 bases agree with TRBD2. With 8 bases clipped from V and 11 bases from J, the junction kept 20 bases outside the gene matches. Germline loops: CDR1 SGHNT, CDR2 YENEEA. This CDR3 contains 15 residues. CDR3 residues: CASAPGLRHGGEQYF. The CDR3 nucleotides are TGTGCCAGCGCCCCGGGACTAAGGCATGGGGGTGAGCAGTACTTC.

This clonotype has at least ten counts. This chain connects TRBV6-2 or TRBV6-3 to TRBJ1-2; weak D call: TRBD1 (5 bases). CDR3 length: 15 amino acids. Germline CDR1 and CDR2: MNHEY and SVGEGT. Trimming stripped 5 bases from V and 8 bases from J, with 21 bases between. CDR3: CASSLGQKKAGGYTF. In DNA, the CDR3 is TGTGCCAGCAGTCTAGGACAAAAGAAAGCTGGAGGCTACACCTTC.

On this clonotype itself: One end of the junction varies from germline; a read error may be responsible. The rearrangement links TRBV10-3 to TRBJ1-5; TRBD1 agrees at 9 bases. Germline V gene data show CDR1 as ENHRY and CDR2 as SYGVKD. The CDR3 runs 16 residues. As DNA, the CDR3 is TGTACCATCAGTGAGTCGGGACAGGGCCCGTCACAGCCCCAGCATTTT. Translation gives CTISESGQGPSQPQHF.

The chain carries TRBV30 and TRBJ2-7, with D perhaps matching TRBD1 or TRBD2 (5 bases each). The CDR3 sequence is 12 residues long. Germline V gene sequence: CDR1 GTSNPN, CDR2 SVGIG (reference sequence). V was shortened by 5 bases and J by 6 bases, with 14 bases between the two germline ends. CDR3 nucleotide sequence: TGTGCCTGGGGGGCTAGCTCTCTCGAGCAGTACTTC. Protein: CAWGASSLEQYF.

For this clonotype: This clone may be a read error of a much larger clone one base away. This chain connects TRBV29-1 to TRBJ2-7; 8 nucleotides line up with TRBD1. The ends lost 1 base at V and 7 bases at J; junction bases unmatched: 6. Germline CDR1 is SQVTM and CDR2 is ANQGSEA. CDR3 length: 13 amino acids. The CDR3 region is CSVEGQGAREQYF. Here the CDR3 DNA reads TGCAGCGTTGAAGGGCAGGGGGCCAGGGAGCAGTACTTC.